These T cell receptor beta chains were read from a single sample in a study of blood T cell repertoires in COVID-19. Clones were sequenced by immunoSEQ multiplex PCR, and TCRdb holds only the in-frame ones, with some missing. Among roughly 110,000 clones listed, less than 80% were seen once. The sequencing input was peripheral blood. The origin of the receptors is a man older than 75 with COVID-19, enrolled during active disease. Each CDR3 is given with its conserved first and last residue. The D gene is left open where the match is weak. Size values are once, few and many counts, or a class for expanded clones, and some rows have none.

d_call clone_size j_call v_call cdr3_nt cdr3_aa
TRBD1 once TRBJ1-3 TRBV28 TGTGCCAGCAGATCAGGGGGCTCTGGAAACACCATATATTTT CASRSGGSGNTIYF
. many TRBJ1-5 TRBV10-2 TGCGCCAGCAGTGCCCGGGATAGCAATCAGCCCCAGCATTTT CASSARDSNQPQHF
TRBD1 . TRBJ2-5 TRBV7-9 TGTGCCAGCAGCTTCCCGGGACAGGGGAGGGTGTCCCAGTACTTC CASSFPGQGRVSQYF
TRBD1 . TRBJ1-1 TRBV7-9 TGTGCCAGCAGCTCTACAGGGGCTGGGGCTTTCTTT CASSSTGAGAFF
. . TRBJ1-5 TRBV9 TGTGCCAGCAGCTCTGATCCCAGAAACAATCAGCCCCAGCATTTT CASSSDPRNNQPQHF
. . TRBJ1-1 TRBV28 TGTGCCATCTTCGCGGTGGGCACTGAAGCTTTCTTT CAIFAVGTEAFF
TRBD1 . TRBJ1-2 TRBV6-1 TGTGCCAGCAGTGAAAAAACAGGGGCCGTCTATGGCTACACCTTC CASSEKTGAVYGYTF
TRBD1 . TRBJ2-7 TRBV11-3 TGTGCCAGCAGCTCGTCCGGGACAGGTAACGAGCAGTACTTC CASSSSGTGNEQYF
. . TRBJ1-2 TRBV5-1 TGCGCCAGCAGCCCGCACATGACAAACTATGGCTACACCTTC CASSPHMTNYGYTF
. many TRBJ2-7 TRBV6-2/TRBV6-3 TGTGCCAGCAGTTACCGTGTCGGAGACGTTACCTACGAGCAGTACTTC CASSYRVGDVTYEQYF
TRBD1 . TRBJ1-1 TRBV5-1 TGCGCCAGCAGCTTGGCCCGGGACAGGGGCTTTTGGGCTGAAGCTTTCTTT CASSLARDRGFWAEAFF
TRBD2 . TRBJ2-1 TRBV2 TGTGCCAGCAGTAGAGGGCCTAGCGGGAGCAATGAGCAGTTCTTC CASSRGPSGSNEQFF
TRBD1 few TRBJ1-5 TRBV4-1 TGCGCCAGCAGCCAAGAAGACAGGGCACATCAGCCCCAGCATTTT CASSQEDRAHQPQHF
. . TRBJ2-5 TRBV4-1 TGCGCCAGCAGCCACCTTTCAAGGGGTCAAGAGACCCAGTACTTC CASSHLSRGQETQYF
. . TRBJ2-5 TRBV6-5 TGTGCCTCCCAAGGGGCAGCAACTCAAGAGACCCAGTACTTC CASQGAATQETQYF
TRBD1 . TRBJ2-7 TRBV29-1 TGCAGCGTTGGACAGGGTAGTAGTCGGTCCTACGAGCAGTACTTC CSVGQGSSRSYEQYF
TRBD1 few TRBJ2-1 TRBV7-9 TGTGCCAGCAGCGGACGTGGGACAGGGAAGGTCAATGAGCAGTTCTTC CASSGRGTGKVNEQFF
. . TRBJ1-1 TRBV15 TGTGCCACCAGCAGGAGGGAGGCATCGGCTTTCTTT CATSRREASAFF
. . TRBJ2-1 TRBV13 TGTGCCAGCAGCTTAGGTTCCGGCAATGAGCAGTTCTTC CASSLGSGNEQFF
TRBD2 . TRBJ2-7 TRBV6-5 TGTGCCAGCAGTTACTCCAGAGCGGGAGTCAACGAGCAGTACTTC CASSYSRAGVNEQYF
TRBD1 once TRBJ2-1 TRBV2 TGTGCCAGCAGTGAAGGGACAGGGGGGATTGAGCAGTTCTTC CASSEGTGGIEQFF
. . TRBJ2-1 TRBV11-1 TGTGCCAGCAGCGAGCACGGGGGACGCTCCTACAATGAGCAGTTCTTC CASSEHGGRSYNEQFF
TRBD2 . TRBJ2-7 TRBV7-8 TGTGCCAGCAGCCCGATAGCGGGCAGTTTCCTCTACGAGCAGTACTTC CASSPIAGSFLYEQYF
TRBD2 . TRBJ2-7 TRBV9 TGTGCCAGCAGCGTAGTGGAGCGGGAATGCCCCTACGAGCAGTACTTC CASSVVERECPYEQYF
TRBD1 . TRBJ1-4 TRBV28 TGTGCCAGCAGTCATACAGGGGGGGAGGGTGAAAAACTGTTTTTT CASSHTGGEGEKLFF
. . TRBJ2-2 TRBV19 TGTGCCAGTAGTATAGTGGCTAGGAACACCGGGGAGCTGTTTTTT CASSIVARNTGELFF
TRBD2 . TRBJ2-3 TRBV6-5 TGTGCCACCTCTACTCGGGGGAGGGCCACAGATACGCAGTATTTT CATSTRGRATDTQYF
. . TRBJ1-2 TRBV30 TGTGCCGGAGGGCCCGGGGATGGCTACACCTTC CAGGPGDGYTF
TRBD1 . TRBJ2-7 TRBV11-1 TGTGCCAGCAGCGTTACCCTCGGACAGGGATACGAGCAGTACTTC CASSVTLGQGYEQYF
. . TRBJ1-2 TRBV6-5 TGTGCCAGCAGTTACTATAGCGGTGGCTACACCTTC CASSYYSGGYTF
TRBD1 . TRBJ2-5 TRBV4-1 TGCGCCAGCAGCCCCAGGGTGGCAGGGACAGGGATAGGCGAGACCCAGTACTTC CASSPRVAGTGIGETQYF
TRBD1 . TRBJ1-2 TRBV18 TGTGCCAGCTCACTCTCCGGCGGGACAGGGGCCTATGACTATGGCTACACCTTC CASSLSGGTGAYDYGYTF
. few TRBJ2-5 TRBV7-2 TGTGCCAGCAGCTTGAATGTGGGGAGTGGGACCCAGTACTTC CASSLNVGSGTQYF
. . TRBJ1-3 TRBV29-1 TGCAGCGTCGCCAGGAACTCTGGAAACACCATATATTTT CSVARNSGNTIYF
. . TRBJ2-5 TRBV2 TGTGCCAGCAGTGCCCAGGGGAACCAAGAGACCCAGTACTTC CASSAQGNQETQYF
. . TRBJ2-2 TRBV19 TGTGCCAGTAGTATTTTCAGCGGGAACACCGGGGAGCTGTTTTTT CASSIFSGNTGELFF
. . TRBJ2-3 TRBV18 TGTGCCAGCTCAGTGGCGGGCACAGATACGCAGTATTTT CASSVAGTDTQYF
TRBD2 . TRBJ2-1 TRBV19 TGTGCCAGTAGTGGCAGACTAGCGGGAGCGACGGGTTCCTACAATGAGCAGTTCTTC CASSGRLAGATGSYNEQFF
TRBD1 . TRBJ1-1 TRBV10-3 TGTGCCATCAGTGAGACAGGGGGCAACACTGAAGCTTTCTTT CAISETGGNTEAFF
TRBD2 . TRBJ2-7 TRBV28 TGTGCCAGCAACATAGCGGGACCATCCTACGAGCAGTACTTC CASNIAGPSYEQYF
. . TRBJ2-4 TRBV9 TGTGCCAGCAGCGTACGGACAGATCTAGCCAAAAACATTCAGTACTTC CASSVRTDLAKNIQYF
. . TRBJ2-7 TRBV2 TGTGCCAGCAGTGAACCGTCAGTTGCCTACGAGCAGTACTTC CASSEPSVAYEQYF
. . TRBJ2-5 TRBV5-4 TGTGCCAGCACCATCAGGGGGGCGGGAGAGACCCAGTACTTC CASTIRGAGETQYF
TRBD1 . TRBJ1-1 TRBV6-2/TRBV6-3 TGTGCCAGCAGCCAAGACAGGGGAGGTGTCACTGAAGCTTTCTTT CASSQDRGGVTEAFF
. once TRBJ1-1 TRBV28 TGTGCCAGCACCCTCGGGGGATGGGGCACTGAAGCTTTCTTT CASTLGGWGTEAFF
TRBD2 . TRBJ2-3 TRBV18 TGTGCCAGCTCACCATCCCGATTTTCCGGGACTACCGGGGGCACAGATACGCAGTATTTT CASSPSRFSGTTGGTDTQYF
. . TRBJ2-5 TRBV28 TGTGCCAGCAGTTTACTCCCTCGGGAGACCCAGTACTTC CASSLLPRETQYF
. . TRBJ1-6 TRBV4-2 TGTGCCAGCAGCCCACACGAGGGGGTTCCCTCCGATTCACCCCTCCACTTT CASSPHEGVPSDSPLHF
TRBD2 . TRBJ2-1 TRBV28 TGTGCCAGCAGTTTTGCCCCGACTAGCGGGAGAGGTAGGTCCTACAATGAGCAGTTCTTC CASSFAPTSGRGRSYNEQFF
TRBD1 . TRBJ1-2 TRBV5-8 TGTGCCAGCAGCTATGCCGACAGGGCGGGTGGCTACACCTTC CASSYADRAGGYTF